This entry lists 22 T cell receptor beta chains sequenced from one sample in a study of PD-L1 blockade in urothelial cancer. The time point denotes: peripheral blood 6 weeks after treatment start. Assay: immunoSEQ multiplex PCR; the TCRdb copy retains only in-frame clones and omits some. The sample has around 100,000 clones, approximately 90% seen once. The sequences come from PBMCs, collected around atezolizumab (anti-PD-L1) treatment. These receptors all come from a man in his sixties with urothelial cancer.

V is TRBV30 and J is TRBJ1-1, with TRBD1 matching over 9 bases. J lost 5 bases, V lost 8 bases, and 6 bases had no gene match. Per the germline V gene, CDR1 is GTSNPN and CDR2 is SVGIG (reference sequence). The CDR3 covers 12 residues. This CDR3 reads CASWTGATEAFF. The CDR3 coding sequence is TGTGCCAGTTGGACAGGGGCGACTGAAGCTTTCTTT.

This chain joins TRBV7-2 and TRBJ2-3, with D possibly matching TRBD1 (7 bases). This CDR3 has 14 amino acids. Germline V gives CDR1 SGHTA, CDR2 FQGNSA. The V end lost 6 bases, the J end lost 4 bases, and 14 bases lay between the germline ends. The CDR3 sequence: CASRLTRGADTQYF. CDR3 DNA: TGTGCCAGCAGACTCACCAGGGGGGCAGATACGCAGTATTTT.

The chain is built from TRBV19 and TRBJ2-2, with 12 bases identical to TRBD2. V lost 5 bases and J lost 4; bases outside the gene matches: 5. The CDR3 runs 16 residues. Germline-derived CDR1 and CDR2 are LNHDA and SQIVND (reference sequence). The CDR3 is CASSPSGGALTGELFF. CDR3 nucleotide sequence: TGTGCCAGTAGTCCTAGCGGGGGGGCCCTCACCGGGGAGCTGTTTTTT.

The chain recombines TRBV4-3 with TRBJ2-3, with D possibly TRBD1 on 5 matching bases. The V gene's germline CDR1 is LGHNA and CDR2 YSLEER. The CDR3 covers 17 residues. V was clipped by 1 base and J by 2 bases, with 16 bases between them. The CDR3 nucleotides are TGCGCCAGCAGCCAAGGAGCAGGACACGACGCCACAGATACGCAGTATTTT. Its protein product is CASSQGAGHDATDTQYF.

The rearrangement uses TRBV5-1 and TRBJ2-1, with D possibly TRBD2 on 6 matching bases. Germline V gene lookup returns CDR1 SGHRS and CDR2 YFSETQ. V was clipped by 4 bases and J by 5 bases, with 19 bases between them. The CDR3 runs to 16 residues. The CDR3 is CASSGRLGTRHNEQFF. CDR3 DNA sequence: TGCGCCAGCAGCGGGAGACTCGGGACTCGTCACAATGAGCAGTTCTTC.

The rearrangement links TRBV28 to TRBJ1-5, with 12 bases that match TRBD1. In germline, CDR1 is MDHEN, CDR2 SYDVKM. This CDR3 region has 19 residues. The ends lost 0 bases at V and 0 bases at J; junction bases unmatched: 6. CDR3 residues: CASSLWSGQGAISNQPQHF. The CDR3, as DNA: TGTGCCAGCAGTTTATGGTCGGGACAGGGGGCGATTAGCAATCAGCCCCAGCATTTT.

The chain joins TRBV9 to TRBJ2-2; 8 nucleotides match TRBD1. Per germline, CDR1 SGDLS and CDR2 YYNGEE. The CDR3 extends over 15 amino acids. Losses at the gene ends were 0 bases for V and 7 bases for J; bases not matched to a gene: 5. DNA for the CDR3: TGTGCCAGCAGCGTAGGGCAGGGGGCGGTCGGGGAGCTGTTTTTT. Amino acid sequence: CASSVGQGAVGELFF.

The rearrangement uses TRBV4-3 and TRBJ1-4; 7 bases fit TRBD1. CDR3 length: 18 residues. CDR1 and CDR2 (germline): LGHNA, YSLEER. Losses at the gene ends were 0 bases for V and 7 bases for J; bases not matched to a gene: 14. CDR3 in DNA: TGCGCCAGCAGCCAAGATATGAGCCCCAGGGGGTCAAGTGAAAAACTGTTTTTT. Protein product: CASSQDMSPRGSSEKLFF.

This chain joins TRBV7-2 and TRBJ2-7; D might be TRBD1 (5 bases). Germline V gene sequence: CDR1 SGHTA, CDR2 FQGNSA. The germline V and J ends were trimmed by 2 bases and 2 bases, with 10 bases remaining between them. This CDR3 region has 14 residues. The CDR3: CASSLTGAPYEQYF. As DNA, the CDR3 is TGTGCCAGCAGCTTAACTGGGGCACCCTACGAGCAGTACTTC.

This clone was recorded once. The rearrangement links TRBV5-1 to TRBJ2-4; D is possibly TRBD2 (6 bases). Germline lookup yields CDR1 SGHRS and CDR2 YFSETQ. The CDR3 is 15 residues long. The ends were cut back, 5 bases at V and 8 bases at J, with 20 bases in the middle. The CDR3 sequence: CASRSSGYGGDIQYF. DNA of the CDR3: TGCGCCAGCAGGTCATCAGGGTACGGGGGTGACATTCAGTACTTC.

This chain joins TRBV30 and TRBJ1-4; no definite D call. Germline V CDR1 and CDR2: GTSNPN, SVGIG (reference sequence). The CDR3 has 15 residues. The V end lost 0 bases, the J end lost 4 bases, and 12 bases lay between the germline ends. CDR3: CAWSVRSGDNEKLFF. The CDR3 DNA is TGTGCCTGGAGTGTAAGGTCAGGTGATAATGAAAAACTGTTTTTT.

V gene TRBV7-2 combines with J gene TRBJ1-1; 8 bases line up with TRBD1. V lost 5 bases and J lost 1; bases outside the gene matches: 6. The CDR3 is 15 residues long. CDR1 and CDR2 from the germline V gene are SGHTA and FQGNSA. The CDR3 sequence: CASSMGQVKNTEAFF. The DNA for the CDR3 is TGTGCCAGCAGCATGGGACAGGTTAAGAACACTGAAGCTTTCTTT.

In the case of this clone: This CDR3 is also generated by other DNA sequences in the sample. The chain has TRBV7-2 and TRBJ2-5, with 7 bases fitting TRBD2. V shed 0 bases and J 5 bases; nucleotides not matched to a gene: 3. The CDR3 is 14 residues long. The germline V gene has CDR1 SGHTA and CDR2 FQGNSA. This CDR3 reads CASSLAPGGETQYF. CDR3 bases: TGTGCCAGCAGCTTAGCGCCCGGGGGGGAGACCCAGTACTTC.

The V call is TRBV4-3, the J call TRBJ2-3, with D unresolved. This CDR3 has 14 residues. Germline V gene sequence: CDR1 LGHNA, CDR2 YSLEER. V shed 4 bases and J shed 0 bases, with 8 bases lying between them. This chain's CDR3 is CASSRSMSTDTQYF. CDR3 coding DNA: TGCGCCAGCAGCCGCTCTATGAGCACAGATACGCAGTATTTT.

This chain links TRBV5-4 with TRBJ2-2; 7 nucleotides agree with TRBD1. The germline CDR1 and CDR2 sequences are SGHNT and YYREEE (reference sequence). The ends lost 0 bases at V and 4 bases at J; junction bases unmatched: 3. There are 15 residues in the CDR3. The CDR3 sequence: CASSLGQGVTGELFF. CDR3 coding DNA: TGTGCCAGCAGCTTGGGCCAGGGGGTCACCGGGGAGCTGTTTTTT.

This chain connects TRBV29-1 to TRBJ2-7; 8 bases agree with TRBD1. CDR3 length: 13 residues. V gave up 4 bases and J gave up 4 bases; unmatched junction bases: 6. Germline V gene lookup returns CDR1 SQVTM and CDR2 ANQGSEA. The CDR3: CSVGGTGVYEQYF. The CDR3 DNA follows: TGCAGCGTTGGGGGGACAGGAGTTTACGAGCAGTACTTC.

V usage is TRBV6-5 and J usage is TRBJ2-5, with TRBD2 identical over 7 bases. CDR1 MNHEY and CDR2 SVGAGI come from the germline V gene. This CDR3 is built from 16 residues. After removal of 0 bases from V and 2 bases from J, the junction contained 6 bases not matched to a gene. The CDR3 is CASSYSYLAAQETQYF. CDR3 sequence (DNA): TGTGCCAGCAGTTACTCCTATCTAGCGGCGCAAGAGACCCAGTACTTC.

The CDR3 loop is CASSVRRDRTNNSPLHF. CDR3 DNA: TGTGCCAGCAGCGTACGCCGGGACAGGACGAATAATTCACCCCTCCACTTT. The chain employs TRBV5-6 and TRBJ1-6; TRBD1 agrees at 8 bases. V shed 4 bases, J shed 5 bases, and the junction held 11 bases outside the gene matches. This CDR3 comprises 17 residues. The germline V gene has CDR1 SGHDT and CDR2 YYEEEE.

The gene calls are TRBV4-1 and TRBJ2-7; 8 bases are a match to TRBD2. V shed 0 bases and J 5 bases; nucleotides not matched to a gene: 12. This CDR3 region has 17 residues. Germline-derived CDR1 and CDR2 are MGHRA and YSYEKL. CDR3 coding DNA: TGCGCCAGCAGCCAAGATGGTGGAGCGGGAGTGTACAACGAGCAGTACTTC. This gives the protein CASSQDGGAGVYNEQYF.

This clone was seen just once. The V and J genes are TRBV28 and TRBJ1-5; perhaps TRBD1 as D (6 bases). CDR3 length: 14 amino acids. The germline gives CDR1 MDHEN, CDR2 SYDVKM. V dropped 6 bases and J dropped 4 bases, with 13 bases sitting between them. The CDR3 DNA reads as TGTGCCAGCAGCCTCGGGGGGCGTAATCAGCCCCAGCATTTT. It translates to CASSLGGRNQPQHF.

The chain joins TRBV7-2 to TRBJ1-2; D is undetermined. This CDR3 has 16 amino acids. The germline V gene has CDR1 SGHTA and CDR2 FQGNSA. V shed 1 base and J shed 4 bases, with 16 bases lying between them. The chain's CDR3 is CASSLGLGVGGYGYTF. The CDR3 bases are TGTGCCAGCAGCTTAGGGCTTGGGGTCGGAGGCTATGGCTACACCTTC.

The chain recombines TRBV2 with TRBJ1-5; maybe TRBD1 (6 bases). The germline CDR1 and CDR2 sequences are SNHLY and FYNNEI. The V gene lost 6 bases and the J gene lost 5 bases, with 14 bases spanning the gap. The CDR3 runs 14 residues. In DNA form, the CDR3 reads TGTGCCAGCAGCCGGAGGGGGGGGGATCAGCCCCAGCATTTT. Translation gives CASSRRGGDQPQHF.